The rows below give T cell receptor beta chains drawn from one sample of a study of blood T cell repertoires in COVID-19. Clones were sequenced by immunoSEQ multiplex PCR, and TCRdb holds only the in-frame ones, with some missing. This sample has around 92,000 clones; around 86% occur once, and the top ten carry roughly 25%. Sequenced: peripheral blood. The receptors originated from a human donor in a cohort sampled during active COVID-19. The CDR3 runs from the conserved cysteine through the conserved F or W. The D gene is left open where the match is weak. Clone size appears in some rows only: once, few, many, or a class for an expanded clone.

D	size	V	J	DNA	CDR3
.	.	TRBV7-3	TRBJ2-7	TGTGCCAGCAGCTTAACGCACGCGGGGCGCGAGCAGTACTTC	CASSLTHAGREQYF
.	.	TRBV16	TRBJ1-3	TGTGCCAGCAGCCCTTACTCTGGAAACACCATATATTTT	CASSPYSGNTIYF
TRBD2	.	TRBV5-4	TRBJ2-1	TGTGCCAGCAGCTTGATGTCTAGCGGGATAAACAATGAGCAGTTCTTC	CASSLMSSGINNEQFF
.	.	TRBV27	TRBJ2-6	TGTGCCAGCAGTCCAGGGACAAGGGGGATTTCTGGGGCCAACGTCCTGACTTTC	CASSPGTRGISGANVLTF
.	.	TRBV7-2	TRBJ1-6	TGTGCCAGCAGCTTAGAAGGGGATTCACCCCTCCACTTT	CASSLEGDSPLHF
.	few	TRBV6-5	TRBJ1-5	TGTGCCAGCAGTTTCGGGGAGAATCAGCCCCAGCATTTT	CASSFGENQPQHF
.	.	TRBV4-1	TRBJ1-2	TGCGCCAGCAGCCCCCAAGGAGGGAAGGGCTATGGCTACACCTTC	CASSPQGGKGYGYTF
TRBD1	.	TRBV28	TRBJ1-6	TGTGCCAGCCTGACAGGGGGAGTGTATAATTCACCCCTCCACTTT	CASLTGGVYNSPLHF
TRBD2	.	TRBV6-2/TRBV6-3	TRBJ2-3	TGTGCCAGCAGTTACATCCTAGCGGGAGACTTCGGCACAGATACGCAGTATTTT	CASSYILAGDFGTDTQYF
TRBD1	.	TRBV11-3	TRBJ2-1	TGTGCCAGCAGCCCCGACAGGGGGGCTTACAATGAGCAGTTCTTC	CASSPDRGAYNEQFF
TRBD2	.	TRBV2	TRBJ2-5	TGTGCCAGCAGTTACAAAGCGGGGGGGCAAGAGACCCAGTACTTC	CASSYKAGGQETQYF
.	.	TRBV6-2/TRBV6-3	TRBJ1-5	TGTGCCAGCAGTTCATCCGCAGACAGACTCTATAGCAATCAGCCCCAGCATTTT	CASSSSADRLYSNQPQHF
TRBD1	.	TRBV19	TRBJ2-1	TGTGCCAGTAGTACCTCTGACAGGGTCAATGAGCAGTTCTTC	CASSTSDRVNEQFF
TRBD1	few	TRBV5-1	TRBJ1-1	TGCGCCAGCAGCTGGTGGGACAGCTTGAACACTGAAGCTTTCTTT	CASSWWDSLNTEAFF
TRBD1	.	TRBV5-4	TRBJ1-1	TGTGCCAGCAGCTCCTCGGGACAGCCGAACACTGAAGCTTTCTTT	CASSSSGQPNTEAFF
TRBD1	medium-sized	TRBV28	TRBJ1-1	TGTGCCAGCAGTTTATTAAAGCTTGGACAGGGGCGAACTGAAGCTTTCTTT	CASSLLKLGQGRTEAFF
TRBD1	.	TRBV6-6	TRBJ2-7	TGTGCCAGCAGAGCCGGGACAGGGTCCTACGAGCAGTACTTC	CASRAGTGSYEQYF
TRBD1	.	TRBV18	TRBJ2-5	TGTGCCAGCTCCTTCGGACAGGGGGCGAGGGAGACCCAGTACTTC	CASSFGQGARETQYF
.	.	TRBV3-1/TRBV3-2	TRBJ2-7	TGTGCCAGCAGCCGGGACACCCTCGAGGGTCGCGAGCAGTACTTC	CASSRDTLEGREQYF
.	.	TRBV5-4	TRBJ2-2	TGTGCCAGCAGCTCTCTCAGGGGTTCGAACACCGGGGAGCTGTTTTTT	CASSSLRGSNTGELFF
.	.	TRBV2	TRBJ1-3	TGTGCCAGCAGTGATCGGGTGGCTCAATCTGGAAACACCATATATTTT	CASSDRVAQSGNTIYF
.	.	TRBV5-1	TRBJ2-5	TGCGCCAGCAGCTTGGTCCACCTGGGGAGCCGGAAGACCCAGTACTTC	CASSLVHLGSRKTQYF
.	.	TRBV19	TRBJ1-3	TGTGCCACCCGGGCGGGGAGCTCTGGAAACACCATATATTTT	CATRAGSSGNTIYF
TRBD2	.	TRBV9	TRBJ2-1	TGTGCCAGCAGCGTAGTAACGGGAGGGCCAAATGAGCAGTTCTTC	CASSVVTGGPNEQFF
.	.	TRBV27	TRBJ1-4	TGTGCCAGCAGTAGGGGGACGGGTCGAGGTGAAAAACTGTTTTTT	CASSRGTGRGEKLFF
TRBD2	.	TRBV7-9	TRBJ2-2	TGTGCCAGCAGCTTAGCGCGGCGGGAGACCGGGGAGCTGTTTTTT	CASSLARRETGELFF
.	.	TRBV14	TRBJ1-1	TGTGCCAGCAGCCAAGTAGTCGGGAACACTGAAGCTTTCTTT	CASSQVVGNTEAFF
TRBD1	few	TRBV2	TRBJ2-5	TGTGCCAGCACCGGGACAGGATCATGGGAGACCCAGTACTTC	CASTGTGSWETQYF
.	.	TRBV11-2	TRBJ2-3	TGTGCCAGCAGCCTCACCTATGATCCAGATACGCAGTATTTT	CASSLTYDPDTQYF
.	.	TRBV5-6	TRBJ2-1	TGTGCCAGCAGCTTGGCCGTGAGTTTCACCTACAATGAGCAGTTCTTC	CASSLAVSFTYNEQFF
TRBD1	few	TRBV7-3	TRBJ1-1	TGTGCCAGCAGCTCACAGGGGGGGAGCACTGAAGCTTTCTTT	CASSSQGGSTEAFF
.	.	TRBV7-3	TRBJ1-6	TGTGCCAGCAGCCGGGGGACGGCTAATTCACCCCTCCACTTT	CASSRGTANSPLHF
TRBD2	.	TRBV27	TRBJ2-7	TGTGCCAGCAGTTTATTGGCTAGCGGCGAGCAGTACTTC	CASSLLASGEQYF
TRBD2	.	TRBV7-2	TRBJ2-1	TGTGCCAGCAGCTTAGACGGGAGGGCCAATGAGCAGTTCTTC	CASSLDGRANEQFF
.	.	TRBV5-1	TRBJ1-1	TGCGCCAGCAGCGGATGGGGCCTGAGCACTGAAGCTTTCTTT	CASSGWGLSTEAFF
TRBD2	.	TRBV5-1	TRBJ2-3	TGCGCCAGCAGCATGACTAGCGTTGGGGTAGATACGCAGTATTTT	CASSMTSVGVDTQYF
TRBD1	once	TRBV11-2	TRBJ2-2	TGTGCCAGCAGCCCGGGACAGATGAACACCGGGGAGCTGTTTTTT	CASSPGQMNTGELFF
TRBD1	few	TRBV5-1	TRBJ2-5	TGCGCCAGCAGCTTGGAACGCAGGACAGGCGGAGAGACCCAGTACTTC	CASSLERRTGGETQYF
TRBD1	few	TRBV18	TRBJ2-1	TGTGCCAGCTCACCCACGACAGGGGATGAGCAGTTCTTC	CASSPTTGDEQFF
TRBD2	.	TRBV7-9	TRBJ2-5	TGTGCCAGCAGCCCGACTCAATTATTAGCGGGAGAGTTTTTGGAGACCCAGTACTTC	CASSPTQLLAGEFLETQYF
.	.	TRBV14	TRBJ2-7	TGTGCCAGCAGCCAAGAAGTCTGGGGGCCGCACGAGCAGTACTTC	CASSQEVWGPHEQYF
TRBD1	.	TRBV7-9	TRBJ2-7	TGTGCCAGCAGCCAAGAGGGCCGACAGGGGGCCAATTACGAGCAGTACTTC	CASSQEGRQGANYEQYF
.	.	TRBV6-5	TRBJ1-2	TGTGCCAGCAGCAGTGAACAGGGAGGGGATGGCTACACCTTC	CASSSEQGGDGYTF
.	.	TRBV7-2	TRBJ2-1	TGTGCCAGCAGCTTATACTCACAGGGTCTTGGTAATGAGCAGTTCTTC	CASSLYSQGLGNEQFF
.	.	TRBV28	TRBJ1-5	TGTGCCAGCAGTTTAGGGGCAGCCCAGCCCCAGCATTTT	CASSLGAAQPQHF
.	.	TRBV12-2	TRBJ2-7	TGTGCACCGATAACGGGACTCCCCTACGAGCAGTACTTC	CAPITGLPYEQYF
TRBD2	.	TRBV28	TRBJ2-5	TGTGCCAGCAGTCCAAGGACTAGCTCCAGGGGGACCCAGTACTTC	CASSPRTSSRGTQYF
.	.	TRBV27	TRBJ2-7	TGTGCCAGCAGTTCCCTGGCCCGTGGCGGGAATGAGCAGTACTTC	CASSSLARGGNEQYF
TRBD1	.	TRBV2	TRBJ1-5	TGTGCCAGCAGGGGGGACAGGGAACGTGGTCAGCCCCAGCATTTT	CASRGDRERGQPQHF